This T cell receptor (beta chain) was observed in a study of blood T cell repertoires in COVID-19. Across the whole study: Samples taken during acute and convalescent COVID-19 were collected in the United States, Italy and Spain. T cells, B-cell-depleted T cells, or PBMCs supplied cDNA or gDNA.

Source study methods: Amplification with reference gene primers provided the estimates of nucleated cell counts. Repertoires were generated with immunoSEQ multiplex PCR, while TCRdb's copy carries only in-frame clones and drops some. The DNA was the basis for D and trimming; V, J and clone size are from that table. The sample has about 35,000 clones; about 80% are singletons. Germline lookup yields CDR1 KGHSH and CDR2 LQKENI. Trimming left V 3 bases short and J 3 bases short, with 8 bases between. The CDR3 is made up of 14 amino acids. This clonotype was sampled from a woman in her 70s with acute or convalescent COVID-19. The specimen was peripheral blood. This chain links TRBV18 with TRBJ2-2; D remains ambiguous. The CDR3 here is CASSPVADTGELFF. CDR3 DNA sequence: TGTGCCAGCTCACCGGTCGCGGACACCGGGGAGCTGTTTTTT.